This record looks at one T cell receptor beta chain sequence and its context. What it binds is not known. Trimming removed 2 bases at V and 2 bases at J, with 12 bases between. The germline gives CDR1 GTSNPN, CDR2 SVGIG (reference sequence). CDR3 length: 14 residues. The data were obtained in a study of cytomegalovirus exposure and HLA in healthy donors. Study-wide background: The roughly 110 validation repertoires matched the roughly 700 first-cohort repertoires in platform, a later analysis reported. Study-wide results and caveats: The authors listed 150 to 200 TCR beta chains as cytomegalovirus-associated. The tendency of first-cohort TCR clusters to co-occur in the 110 or so validation repertoires emerged from a later analysis. Many donors shared some public TCRs, even though most TCR sequences were rare.

Libraries were prepared by immunoSEQ multiplex PCR; TCRdb keeps only in-frame clonotypes and omits some of them. Of over 100,000 clones listed, approximately 90% are singletons. The J gene is TRBJ1-2, the V gene TRBV30; maybe TRBD1 (5 bases). The clonotype comes from a woman aged 18-29 years in good health and CMV-seropositive. The material sequenced was PBMCs. This CDR3 is CAWSFGAGNYGYTF. The CDR3 coding sequence is TGTGCCTGGAGTTTTGGGGCAGGGAACTATGGCTACACCTTC.